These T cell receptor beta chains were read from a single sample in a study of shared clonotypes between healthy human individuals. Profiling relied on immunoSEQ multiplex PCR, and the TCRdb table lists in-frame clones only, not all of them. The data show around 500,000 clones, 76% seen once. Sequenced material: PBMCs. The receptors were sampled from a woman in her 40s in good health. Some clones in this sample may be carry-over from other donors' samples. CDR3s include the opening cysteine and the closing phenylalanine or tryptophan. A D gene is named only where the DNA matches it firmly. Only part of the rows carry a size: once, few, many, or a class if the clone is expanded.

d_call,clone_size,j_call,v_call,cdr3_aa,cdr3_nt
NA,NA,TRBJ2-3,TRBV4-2,CASSQDLLDTQYF,TGTGCCAGCAGCCAAGACCTGTTGGATACGCAGTATTTT
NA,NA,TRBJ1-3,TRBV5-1,CASSSTGTAGNTIYF,TGCGCCAGCAGCTCAACAGGCACTGCGGGGAACACCATATATTTT
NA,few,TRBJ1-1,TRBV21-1,CASSLSGTENTEAFF,TGTGCCAGCAGCCTGTCCGGGACAGAAAACACTGAAGCTTTCTTT
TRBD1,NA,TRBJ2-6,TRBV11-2,CASSSRPGTGVGANVLTF,TGTGCCAGCAGCTCCCGTCCCGGGACAGGGGTTGGGGCCAACGTCCTGACTTTC
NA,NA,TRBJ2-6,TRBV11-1,CASSFPGRLSGANVLTF,TGTGCCAGCAGCTTCCCAGGGAGACTGTCTGGGGCCAACGTCCTGACTTTC
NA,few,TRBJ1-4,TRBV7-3,CASSLPAGDLRANEKLSF,TGTGCCAGCAGCCTCCCGGCAGGGGACCTGAGGGCTAATGAAAAACTGTCTTTT
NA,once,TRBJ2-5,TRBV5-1,CASSNQETQYF,TGCGCCAGCAGCAACCAAGAGACCCAGTACTTC
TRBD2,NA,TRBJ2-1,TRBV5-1,CASSLISGTTNEQFF,TGCGCCAGCAGCTTGATTAGCGGGACTACCAATGAGCAGTTCTTC
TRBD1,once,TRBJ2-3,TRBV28,CASSPVGTGGMGTDTQYF,TGTGCCAGCAGCCCCGTTGGCACAGGGGGAATGGGCACAGATACGCAGTATTTT
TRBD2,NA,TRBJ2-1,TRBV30,CAWSETGGRYNEQFF,TGTGCCTGGAGTGAAACGGGAGGGCGTTACAATGAGCAGTTCTTC